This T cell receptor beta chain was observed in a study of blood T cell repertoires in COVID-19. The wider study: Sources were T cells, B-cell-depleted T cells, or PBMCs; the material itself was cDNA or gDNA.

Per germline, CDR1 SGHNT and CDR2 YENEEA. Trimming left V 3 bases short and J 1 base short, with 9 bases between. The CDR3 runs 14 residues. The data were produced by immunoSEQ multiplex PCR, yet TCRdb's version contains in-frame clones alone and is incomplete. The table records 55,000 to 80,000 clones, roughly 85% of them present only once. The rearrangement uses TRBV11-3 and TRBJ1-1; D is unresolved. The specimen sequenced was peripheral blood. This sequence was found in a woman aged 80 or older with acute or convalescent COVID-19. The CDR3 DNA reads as TGTGCCAGCAGCTTGGAGGCAGCGAACACTGAAGCTTTCTTT. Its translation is CASSLEAANTEAFF.